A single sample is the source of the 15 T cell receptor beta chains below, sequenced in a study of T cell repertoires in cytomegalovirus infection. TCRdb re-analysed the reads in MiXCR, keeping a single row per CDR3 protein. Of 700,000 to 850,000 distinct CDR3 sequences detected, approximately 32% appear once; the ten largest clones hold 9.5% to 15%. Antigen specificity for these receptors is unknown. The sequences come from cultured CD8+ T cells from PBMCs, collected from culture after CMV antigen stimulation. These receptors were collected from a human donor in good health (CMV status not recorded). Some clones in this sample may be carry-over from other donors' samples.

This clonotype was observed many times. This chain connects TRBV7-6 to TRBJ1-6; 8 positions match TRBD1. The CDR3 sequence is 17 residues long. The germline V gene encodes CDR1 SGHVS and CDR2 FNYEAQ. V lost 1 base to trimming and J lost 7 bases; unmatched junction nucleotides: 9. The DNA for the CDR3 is TGTGCCAGCAGCTTAGAAGCAGGGGGCGTTGGGAATTCACCCCTCCACTTT. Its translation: CASSLEAGGVGNSPLHF.

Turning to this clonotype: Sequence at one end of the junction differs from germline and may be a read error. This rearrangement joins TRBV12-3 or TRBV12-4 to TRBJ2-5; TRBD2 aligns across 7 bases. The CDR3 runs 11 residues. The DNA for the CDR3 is TGTGCCAGCAGTTTCGGACTAGGATTTAGCTTC. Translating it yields CASSFGLGFSF.

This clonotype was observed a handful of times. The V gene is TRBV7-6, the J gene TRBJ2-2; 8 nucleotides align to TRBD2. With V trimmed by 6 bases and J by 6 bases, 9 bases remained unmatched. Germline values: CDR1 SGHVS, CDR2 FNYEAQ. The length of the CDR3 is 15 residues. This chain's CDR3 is CASRGSGGGPGELFF. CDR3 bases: TGTGCCAGCAGGGGGTCTGGCGGGGGGCCCGGGGAGCTGTTTTTT.

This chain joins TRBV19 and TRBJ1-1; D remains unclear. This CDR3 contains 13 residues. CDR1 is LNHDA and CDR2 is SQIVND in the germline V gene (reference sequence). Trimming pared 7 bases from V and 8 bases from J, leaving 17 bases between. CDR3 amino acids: CASIGEPRREAFF. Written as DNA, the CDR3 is TGTGCCAGTATCGGCGAGCCAAGGAGGGAAGCTTTCTTT.

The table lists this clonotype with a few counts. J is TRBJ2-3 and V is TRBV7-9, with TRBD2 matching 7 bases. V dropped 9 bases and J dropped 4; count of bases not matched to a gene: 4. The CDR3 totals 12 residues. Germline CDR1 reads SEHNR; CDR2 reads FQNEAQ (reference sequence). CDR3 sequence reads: CASRLAADTQYF. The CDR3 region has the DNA TGTGCCAGTAGGCTAGCGGCAGATACGCAGTATTTT. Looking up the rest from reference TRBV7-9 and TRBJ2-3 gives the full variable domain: DTGVSQNPRHKITKRGQNVTFRCDPISEHNRLYWYRQTLGQGPEFLTYFQNEAQLEKSRLLSDRFSAERPKGSFSTLEIQRTEQGDSAMYLCASRLAADTQYFGPGTRLTVL.

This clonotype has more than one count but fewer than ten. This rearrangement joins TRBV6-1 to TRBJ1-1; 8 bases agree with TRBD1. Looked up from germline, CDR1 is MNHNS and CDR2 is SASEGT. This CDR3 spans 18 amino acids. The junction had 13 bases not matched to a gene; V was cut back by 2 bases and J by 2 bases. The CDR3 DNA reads TGTGCCAGCAGTGAAAGAACGAGTGCGACAGGGGTCAACACTGAAGCTTTCTTT. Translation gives CASSERTSATGVNTEAFF.

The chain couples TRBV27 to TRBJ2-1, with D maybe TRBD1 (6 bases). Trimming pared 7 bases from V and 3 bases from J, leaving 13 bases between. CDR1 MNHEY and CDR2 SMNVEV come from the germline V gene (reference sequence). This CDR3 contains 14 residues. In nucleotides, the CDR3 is TGTGCCAGCAAACTACAGGGAAACTACAATGAGCAGTTCTTC. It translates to CASKLQGNYNEQFF.

The CDR3 here is CASTSSGVRTDTQYF. In DNA, the CDR3 is TGTGCCAGTACCTCTAGCGGGGTTCGGACAGATACGCAGTATTTT. The chain employs TRBV19 and TRBJ2-3, with 9 bases fitting TRBD2. The J segment lost 3 bases and the V segment lost 7 bases, leaving 8 bases of the junction unmatched. The length of the CDR3 is 15 residues. Germline loops: CDR1 LNHDA, CDR2 SQIVND (reference sequence).

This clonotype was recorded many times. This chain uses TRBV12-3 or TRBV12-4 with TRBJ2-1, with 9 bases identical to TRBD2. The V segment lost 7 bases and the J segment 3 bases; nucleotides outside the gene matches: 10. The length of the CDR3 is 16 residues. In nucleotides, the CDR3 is TGTGCCAGCATTACCCTCGAGACTAGCGGCTACAATGAGCAGTTCTTC. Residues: CASITLETSGYNEQFF.

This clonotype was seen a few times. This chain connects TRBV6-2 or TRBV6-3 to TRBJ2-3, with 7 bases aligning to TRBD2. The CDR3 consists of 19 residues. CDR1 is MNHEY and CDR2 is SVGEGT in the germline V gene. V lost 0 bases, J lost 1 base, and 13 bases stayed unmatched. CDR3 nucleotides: TGTGCCAGCAGTTACTCGATTATAGCGGGCGTGGCCGGCACAGATACGCAGTATTTT. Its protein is CASSYSIIAGVAGTDTQYF.

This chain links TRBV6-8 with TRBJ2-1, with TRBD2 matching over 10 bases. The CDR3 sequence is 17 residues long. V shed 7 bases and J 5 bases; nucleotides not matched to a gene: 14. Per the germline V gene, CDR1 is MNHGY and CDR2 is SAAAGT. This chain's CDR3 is CASTRPSLAGADNEQFF. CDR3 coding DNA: TGTGCCAGCACCCGCCCCTCTCTAGCGGGGGCCGACAATGAGCAGTTCTTC.

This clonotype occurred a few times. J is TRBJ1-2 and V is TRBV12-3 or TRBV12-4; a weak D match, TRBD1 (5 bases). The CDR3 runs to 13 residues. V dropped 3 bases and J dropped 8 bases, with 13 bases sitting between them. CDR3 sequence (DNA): TGTGCCAGCAGTTTTTCAGGGATCGAGGGCTACACCTTC. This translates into CASSFSGIEGYTF.

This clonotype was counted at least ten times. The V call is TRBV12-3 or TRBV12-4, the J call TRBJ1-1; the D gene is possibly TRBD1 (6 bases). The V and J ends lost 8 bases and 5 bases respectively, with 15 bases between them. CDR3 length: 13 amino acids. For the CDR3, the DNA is TGTGCCAGCCCCCGAGGGGGAAGGACTGAAGCTTTCTTT. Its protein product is CASPRGGRTEAFF.

In nucleotides, the CDR3 is TGTGCCAGCAGTCCACAGGGTGGGGATCAGCCCCAGCATTTT. It is translated as CASSPQGGDQPQHF. The chain links TRBV27 to TRBJ1-5; possible D gene TRBD1, 6 bases. CDR3 size: 14 residues. Between the trimmed V and J ends, which lost 5 bases and 5 bases, there was a span of 13 bases. Per the germline V gene, CDR1 is MNHEY and CDR2 is SMNVEV (reference sequence).

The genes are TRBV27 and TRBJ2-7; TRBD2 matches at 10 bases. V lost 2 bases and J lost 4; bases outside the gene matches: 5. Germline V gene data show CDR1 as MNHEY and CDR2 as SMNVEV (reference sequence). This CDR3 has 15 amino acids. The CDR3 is CASSLKRGGLYEQYV. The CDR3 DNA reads TGTGCCAGCAGTTTAAAGCGGGGGGGCCTATACGAGCAGTACGTC.